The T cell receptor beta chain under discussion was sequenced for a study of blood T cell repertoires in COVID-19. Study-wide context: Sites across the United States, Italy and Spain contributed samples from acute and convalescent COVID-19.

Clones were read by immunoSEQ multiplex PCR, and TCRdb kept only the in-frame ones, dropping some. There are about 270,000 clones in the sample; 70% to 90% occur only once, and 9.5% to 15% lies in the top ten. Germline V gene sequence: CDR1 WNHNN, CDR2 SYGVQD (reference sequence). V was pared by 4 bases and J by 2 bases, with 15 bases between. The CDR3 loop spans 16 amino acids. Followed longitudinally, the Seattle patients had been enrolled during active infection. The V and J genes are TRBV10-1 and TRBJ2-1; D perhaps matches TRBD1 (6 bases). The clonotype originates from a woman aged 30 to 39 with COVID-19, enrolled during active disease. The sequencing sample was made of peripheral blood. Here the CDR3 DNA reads TGCGCCAGCAGTGTTAGCGTGGGGGCCGCCTACAATGAGCAGTTCTTC. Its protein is CASSVSVGAAYNEQFF.